This is a list of T cell receptor beta chains from one sample in a study of sequential checkpoint blockade in melanoma. Clones were read by immunoSEQ multiplex PCR, and TCRdb kept only the in-frame ones, dropping some. The sample consists of tens of thousands of clones, more than 25% of them appearing once. This specimen consisted of tumor tissue (inferred from file names), obtained from a patient given nivolumab and ipilimumab in sequence. The source of these receptors is a human donor with melanoma. Each CDR3 is given with its conserved first and last residue. Fields, in order: V gene, D gene, clone size, J gene, CDR3 DNA, CDR3 protein. The D gene is left open where the match is weak. Size tells how often a clone was seen (once, few, many) or the class of an expanded clone, and some rows leave it out.

v_call: TRBV19; d_call: .; clone_size: once; j_call: TRBJ1-2; cdr3_nt: TGTGCCAGTAGTAAGGCGCCCTACAGCTCCTATGGCTACACCTTC; cdr3_aa: CASSKAPYSSYGYTF
v_call: TRBV15; d_call: TRBD2; clone_size: .; j_call: TRBJ2-5; cdr3_nt: TGTGCCACCAGCAGCGCGGGGGGGGCAGGGGAGACCCAGTACTTC; cdr3_aa: CATSSAGGAGETQYF
v_call: TRBV7-7; d_call: TRBD1; clone_size: few; j_call: TRBJ2-5; cdr3_nt: TGTGCCAGCAGCTGGATTGACAGGGTCCAAGAGACCCAGTACTTC; cdr3_aa: CASSWIDRVQETQYF
v_call: TRBV27; d_call: TRBD2; clone_size: .; j_call: TRBJ2-5; cdr3_nt: TGTGCCAGCAGTGCATTCGGGGGGGCCCAAGAGACCCAGTACTTC; cdr3_aa: CASSAFGGAQETQYF
v_call: TRBV11-3; d_call: .; clone_size: .; j_call: TRBJ2-7; cdr3_nt: TGTGCCAGCAGCTTGGGGGTGGACCACTACGAGCAGTACTTC; cdr3_aa: CASSLGVDHYEQYF
v_call: TRBV6-8; d_call: .; clone_size: few; j_call: TRBJ2-2; cdr3_nt: TGTGCCAGCAGTTACGCAGCGCTCCACACCGGGGAGCTGTTTTTT; cdr3_aa: CASSYAALHTGELFF
v_call: TRBV28; d_call: .; clone_size: .; j_call: TRBJ1-2; cdr3_nt: TGTGCCAGCAGTTTAAGGTCAGGGAGTGGCTACACCTTC; cdr3_aa: CASSLRSGSGYTF
v_call: TRBV15; d_call: .; clone_size: .; j_call: TRBJ1-5; cdr3_nt: TGTGCCACCAGCAGAGCGGCCAGGGACGGGGTGAGAAGCAATCAGCCCCAGCATTTT; cdr3_aa: CATSRAARDGVRSNQPQHF
v_call: TRBV13; d_call: TRBD2; clone_size: few; j_call: TRBJ2-7; cdr3_nt: TGTGCCAGCAGCTTAGGACTAGCGCCTTCCTACGAGCAGTACTTC; cdr3_aa: CASSLGLAPSYEQYF
v_call: TRBV6-8; d_call: TRBD1; clone_size: .; j_call: TRBJ2-4; cdr3_nt: TGTGCCAGCATACTGACAGGGAGAGGCATTCAGTACTTC; cdr3_aa: CASILTGRGIQYF
v_call: TRBV28; d_call: .; clone_size: .; j_call: TRBJ2-1; cdr3_nt: TGTGCCAGCAGTTTATTCTCGGGGATTAGCTTGAGCTCCTACAATGAGCAGTTCTTC; cdr3_aa: CASSLFSGISLSSYNEQFF
v_call: TRBV23-1; d_call: .; clone_size: few; j_call: TRBJ1-5; cdr3_nt: TGCGCCAGCAGTCAATCCTGGAACGGTAATCAGCCCCAGCATTTT; cdr3_aa: CASSQSWNGNQPQHF
v_call: TRBV6-8; d_call: .; clone_size: .; j_call: TRBJ2-1; cdr3_nt: TGTGCCAGCAGAGGGGCCTCCTACAATGAGCAGTTCTTC; cdr3_aa: CASRGASYNEQFF
v_call: TRBV5-1; d_call: .; clone_size: .; j_call: TRBJ1-1; cdr3_nt: TGCGCCAGCAGCTTGGCCGGAATTGGGCTGGGAGCTTTCTTT; cdr3_aa: CASSLAGIGLGAFF
v_call: TRBV11-3; d_call: TRBD2; clone_size: many; j_call: TRBJ2-1; cdr3_nt: TGTGCCAGCAGCTTGGCTAGCGGGGGGGCCATTAATGAGCAGTTCTTC; cdr3_aa: CASSLASGGAINEQFF
v_call: TRBV5-1; d_call: .; clone_size: .; j_call: TRBJ2-2; cdr3_nt: TGCGCCAGCAGCTTTGTCGGCCCGGTCGGCACCGGGGAGCTGTTTTTT; cdr3_aa: CASSFVGPVGTGELFF
v_call: TRBV6-8; d_call: .; clone_size: many; j_call: TRBJ2-7; cdr3_nt: TGTGCCAGCAGTCTCGGGGGTTTTAGGGAGCAGTACTTC; cdr3_aa: CASSLGGFREQYF
v_call: TRBV4-1; d_call: .; clone_size: .; j_call: TRBJ1-2; cdr3_nt: TGCGCCAGCAGCCCAGCACAGGGTGACTATGGCTACACCTTC; cdr3_aa: CASSPAQGDYGYTF
v_call: TRBV14; d_call: TRBD2; clone_size: .; j_call: TRBJ2-1; cdr3_nt: TGTGCCAGCAGCCAAGGACTAGCGGGAGGCCGAGGGTTAAGGAATGAGCAGTTCTTC; cdr3_aa: CASSQGLAGGRGLRNEQFF
v_call: TRBV18; d_call: .; clone_size: .; j_call: TRBJ1-3; cdr3_nt: TGTGCCAGCTCACCAGTCTCCCGGATCTCTGGAAACACCATATATTTT; cdr3_aa: CASSPVSRISGNTIYF
v_call: TRBV28; d_call: .; clone_size: .; j_call: TRBJ1-3; cdr3_nt: TGTGCCAGCAGTTTTGGTTTGCACACCATATATTTT; cdr3_aa: CASSFGLHTIYF
v_call: TRBV14; d_call: .; clone_size: .; j_call: TRBJ2-5; cdr3_nt: TGTGCCAGCAGCCAAGCCCCCCAGGCAGTAAAAGAGACCCAGTACTTC; cdr3_aa: CASSQAPQAVKETQYF
v_call: TRBV2; d_call: .; clone_size: .; j_call: TRBJ2-5; cdr3_nt: TGTGCCAGCAGTGATGACAGTCAAGAGACCCAGTACTTC; cdr3_aa: CASSDDSQETQYF
v_call: TRBV28; d_call: .; clone_size: .; j_call: TRBJ1-4; cdr3_nt: TGTGCCAGCAGTTCGAACCCGACAGGCAATAATGAAAAACTGTTTTTT; cdr3_aa: CASSSNPTGNNEKLFF
v_call: TRBV6-8; d_call: .; clone_size: few; j_call: TRBJ2-1; cdr3_nt: TGTGCCAGCAGGTTCCGGAGCTCCTACAATGAGCAGTTCTTC; cdr3_aa: CASRFRSSYNEQFF
v_call: TRBV4-1; d_call: .; clone_size: many; j_call: TRBJ2-3; cdr3_nt: TGCGCCAGCAGCCAAGCGGTCCTTGCAGATACGCAGTATTTT; cdr3_aa: CASSQAVLADTQYF
v_call: TRBV11-3; d_call: TRBD2; clone_size: few; j_call: TRBJ2-7; cdr3_nt: TGTGCTAGCAGCCCTCTAGCGGGCGGATCCTACGAGCAGTACTTC; cdr3_aa: CASSPLAGGSYEQYF
v_call: TRBV10-3; d_call: .; clone_size: .; j_call: TRBJ2-7; cdr3_nt: TGTGCCATCAGTGAGCCCGAGGGGGGATGGGAGCAGTACTTC; cdr3_aa: CAISEPEGGWEQYF
v_call: TRBV12-5; d_call: TRBD1; clone_size: few; j_call: TRBJ2-7; cdr3_nt: TGTGCCAGCACAACAGGGGGCGCCGGCGAGCAGTACTTC; cdr3_aa: CASTTGGAGEQYF
v_call: TRBV19; d_call: .; clone_size: .; j_call: TRBJ2-7; cdr3_nt: TGTGCCAGTAGTATAACTGGGTCCTACGAGCAGTACTTC; cdr3_aa: CASSITGSYEQYF
v_call: TRBV28; d_call: TRBD1; clone_size: few; j_call: TRBJ2-7; cdr3_nt: TGTGCCAGCATCGCCGGGACAGGGTTCGGGGAGCAGTACTTC; cdr3_aa: CASIAGTGFGEQYF
v_call: TRBV6-8; d_call: TRBD2; clone_size: few; j_call: TRBJ2-5; cdr3_nt: TGTGCCAGCAGTTACTCGATAGGACTAGGGGATCAAGAGACCCAGTACTTC; cdr3_aa: CASSYSIGLGDQETQYF
v_call: TRBV6-8; d_call: .; clone_size: .; j_call: TRBJ2-5; cdr3_nt: TGTGCCAGCAGCCCCTGGGGGCGCGGAGAGACCCAGTACTTC; cdr3_aa: CASSPWGRGETQYF
v_call: TRBV11-3; d_call: .; clone_size: few; j_call: TRBJ2-7; cdr3_nt: TGTGCCAGCAGCTTACCTCAGCCTAGCGCGACCTACGAGCAGTACTTC; cdr3_aa: CASSLPQPSATYEQYF
v_call: TRBV1; d_call: .; clone_size: many; j_call: TRBJ2-7; cdr3_nt: TGCGCCAGCAGCCAAGATCAGACAGGCAACTACGAGCAGTACTTC; cdr3_aa: CASSQDQTGNYEQYF
v_call: TRBV5-1; d_call: .; clone_size: .; j_call: TRBJ2-7; cdr3_nt: TGCGCCAGCAGGGAGGCTAGCTCCCCTTTCTACGAGCAGTACTTC; cdr3_aa: CASREASSPFYEQYF
v_call: TRBV12-2; d_call: .; clone_size: many; j_call: TRBJ2-2; cdr3_nt: TGTGCCAGTTCGCGACAGGGGGACACCGGGGAGCTGTTTTTT; cdr3_aa: CASSRQGDTGELFF
v_call: TRBV29-1; d_call: .; clone_size: .; j_call: TRBJ1-2; cdr3_nt: TGCAGCGTTGATTGGGGGATCAATGGCTACACCTTC; cdr3_aa: CSVDWGINGYTF
v_call: TRBV9; d_call: .; clone_size: few; j_call: TRBJ2-7; cdr3_nt: TGTGCCAGCAGCTCGGCGGGCTACGAGCAGTACTTC; cdr3_aa: CASSSAGYEQYF
v_call: TRBV9; d_call: .; clone_size: few; j_call: TRBJ2-5; cdr3_nt: TGTGCCAGCAGCCCAACCCCGGGGTACCAAGAGACCCAGTACTTC; cdr3_aa: CASSPTPGYQETQYF
v_call: TRBV11-3; d_call: .; clone_size: .; j_call: TRBJ2-5; cdr3_nt: TGTGCCAGCAGCAAGGGGAGGGGGGCACAAGAGACCCAGTACTTC; cdr3_aa: CASSKGRGAQETQYF
v_call: TRBV19; d_call: TRBD2; clone_size: .; j_call: TRBJ2-1; cdr3_nt: TGTGCCAGTAGTAGACTAGCGGGATCCTACAATGAGCAGTTCTTC; cdr3_aa: CASSRLAGSYNEQFF
v_call: TRBV11-3; d_call: .; clone_size: .; j_call: TRBJ1-3; cdr3_nt: TGTGCCAGCAGCAGCCGGGGGAGCTCTGGAAACACCATATATTTT; cdr3_aa: CASSSRGSSGNTIYF
v_call: TRBV2; d_call: TRBD1; clone_size: .; j_call: TRBJ1-2; cdr3_nt: TGTGCCAGCAGTGAAAGGGACAGGGGGAAGAATGGCTACACCTTC; cdr3_aa: CASSERDRGKNGYTF
v_call: TRBV28; d_call: TRBD1; clone_size: .; j_call: TRBJ2-7; cdr3_nt: TGTGCCAGCAGCCTACTACAGGGGTACGAGCAGTACTTC; cdr3_aa: CASSLLQGYEQYF
v_call: TRBV30; d_call: .; clone_size: few; j_call: TRBJ2-7; cdr3_nt: TGTGCCTGGAAGTCCTCTAGCTGGGCCTACGAGCAGTACTTC; cdr3_aa: CAWKSSSWAYEQYF
v_call: TRBV11-3; d_call: .; clone_size: medium-sized; j_call: TRBJ2-5; cdr3_nt: TGTGCCAGCAGCTACCAATCCCCCCCAGAGACCCAGTACTTC; cdr3_aa: CASSYQSPPETQYF
v_call: TRBV29-1; d_call: .; clone_size: .; j_call: TRBJ1-2; cdr3_nt: TGCAGCGTTTTCGACAGAGCTAACTATGGCTACACCTTC; cdr3_aa: CSVFDRANYGYTF
v_call: TRBV19; d_call: TRBD1; clone_size: .; j_call: TRBJ1-2; cdr3_nt: TGTGCCAGTTCTATTGGGGGACAGGGTGGTTATGGCTACACCTTC; cdr3_aa: CASSIGGQGGYGYTF
v_call: TRBV28; d_call: .; clone_size: few; j_call: TRBJ2-5; cdr3_nt: TGTGCCAGCACCCTTACGGGGGCGCGGGAGACCCAGTACTTC; cdr3_aa: CASTLTGARETQYF